These T cell receptor beta chains were read from a single sample in a study of blood T cell repertoires in COVID-19. TCRdb's table, derived via immunoSEQ multiplex PCR, lists solely in-frame clones and lacks some. The table has over 130,000 clones, around 78% seen once. Sequenced material: peripheral blood. All receptors come from a woman older than 75 with active or convalescent COVID-19. Each CDR3 is given with its conserved first and last residue. The order of the fields is J gene, V gene, D gene, clone size, CDR3 protein, CDR3 DNA. A D gene is named only where the DNA matches it firmly. Clone size is given for some rows only: seen once, a few or many times, or a class if the clone is expanded.

>TRBJ1-2|TRBV7-9|TRBD1|once
CASSSQGAGGYTF
TGTGCCAGCAGCTCCCAGGGGGCCGGGGGCTACACCTTC
>TRBJ1-1|TRBV10-3|NA|NA
CAISDFGGATEAFF
TGTGCCATCAGTGATTTCGGCGGGGCAACTGAAGCTTTCTTT
>TRBJ2-3|TRBV27|TRBD2|NA
CASSPPLAGGADTQYF
TGTGCCAGCAGTCCACCACTAGCGGGGGGTGCAGATACGCAGTATTTT
>TRBJ1-1|TRBV2|TRBD1|few
CASGLDRGAEAFF
TGTGCCAGCGGACTAGACAGGGGCGCTGAAGCTTTCTTT
>TRBJ1-2|TRBV19|TRBD1|NA
CASSSGTGDGYTF
TGTGCCAGTAGTAGTGGGACAGGGGATGGCTACACCTTC
>TRBJ1-5|TRBV6-5|TRBD1|once
CASSQETGSNQPQHF
TGTGCCAGCAGTCAGGAGACAGGGAGCAATCAGCCCCAGCATTTT
>TRBJ1-4|TRBV30|TRBD1|NA
CAWSLTRGIGEKLFF
TGTGCCTGGAGTTTAACCAGGGGGATCGGTGAAAAACTGTTTTTT
>TRBJ1-2|TRBV4-2|NA|NA
CASSRVRDGYTF
TGTGCCAGCAGCCGGGTGCGGGATGGCTACACCTTC
>TRBJ1-1|TRBV27|NA|few
CASGMRGTGEAFF
TGTGCCAGCGGTATGCGGGGGACCGGTGAAGCTTTCTTT
>TRBJ1-4|TRBV2|NA|NA
CASSVRAGEKLFF
TGTGCCAGCAGTGTGCGGGCCGGTGAAAAACTGTTTTTT
>TRBJ1-1|TRBV30|TRBD1|NA
CAWSVGDSRTEAFF
TGTGCCTGGAGTGTAGGGGACAGCAGGACTGAAGCTTTCTTT
>TRBJ2-7|TRBV2|NA|few
CASHPLSYEQYF
TGTGCCAGCCATCCACTTTCCTACGAGCAGTACTTC
>TRBJ1-3|TRBV12-5|TRBD1|NA
CASGPTGRNTIYF
TGTGCTAGTGGCCCGACAGGGAGGAACACCATATATTTT
>TRBJ1-2|TRBV13|TRBD1|few
CATPVGQGIYGYTF
TGTGCCACCCCAGTTGGACAGGGTATCTATGGCTACACCTTC
>TRBJ1-1|TRBV29-1|NA|once
CSGAPGLGYTEAFF
TGCAGCGGCGCCCCAGGGTTAGGGTACACTGAAGCTTTCTTT
>TRBJ1-6|TRBV5-8|TRBD1|NA
CASSFRTGNSPLHF
TGTGCCAGCAGCTTTAGGACAGGGAATTCACCCCTCCACTTT
>TRBJ1-2|TRBV7-2|NA|NA
CASSSPVWGVANYGYTF
TGTGCCAGCAGCTCCCCGGTTTGGGGGGTAGCTAACTATGGCTACACCTTC
>TRBJ1-6|TRBV5-1|NA|few
CASSFQVNSPLHF
TGCGCCAGCAGCTTCCAGGTTAATTCACCCCTCCACTTT
>TRBJ2-1|TRBV27|NA|NA
CASSLSMGQQFF
TGTGCCAGCAGTTTATCAATGGGCCAGCAGTTCTTC
>TRBJ1-2|TRBV5-1|NA|few
CASSPDIILGYTF
TGCGCCAGCAGCCCTGACATTATTTTGGGCTACACCTTC
>TRBJ2-1|TRBV2|TRBD1|many
CASREQGASYNEQFF
TGTGCCAGCAGGGAGCAGGGGGCCTCCTACAATGAGCAGTTCTTC
>TRBJ2-1|TRBV13|TRBD2|once
CASSLRLAGGLLYNEQFF
TGTGCCAGCAGCTTGCGACTAGCGGGGGGCCTACTCTACAATGAGCAGTTCTTC
>TRBJ1-6|TRBV9|TRBD1|NA
CASSPTGLNSPLHF
TGTGCCAGCAGCCCGACAGGGCTGAATTCACCCCTCCACTTT
>TRBJ2-7|TRBV5-1|NA|once
CASSFLSEGEQYF
TGCGCCAGCAGCTTCCTGAGTGAGGGCGAGCAGTACTTC
>TRBJ1-1|TRBV4-3|NA|NA
CASSQVRHENTEAFF
TGCGCCAGCAGCCAAGTGCGGCACGAGAACACTGAAGCTTTCTTT
>TRBJ1-2|TRBV5-4|NA|NA
CASSLTSRDSGYTF
TGTGCCAGCAGCCTAACCAGTAGGGACTCGGGCTACACCTTC
>TRBJ1-2|TRBV25-1|NA|NA
CASRDEFANYGYTF
TGTGCCAGCAGAGATGAGTTTGCCAACTATGGCTACACCTTC
>TRBJ1-2|TRBV4-3|NA|NA
CASSQDFLGDGVYGYTF
TGCGCCAGCAGCCAAGATTTTTTGGGAGATGGGGTTTATGGCTACACCTTC
>TRBJ1-6|TRBV30|TRBD1|NA
CAGTGNYNSPLHF
TGTGCCGGGACAGGGAATTATAATTCACCCCTCCACTTT
>TRBJ1-2|TRBV30|TRBD1|NA
CAWSGPGQATVNYGYTF
TGTGCCTGGAGTGGGCCGGGACAGGCAACTGTTAACTATGGCTACACCTTC
>TRBJ2-7|TRBV11-2|NA|NA
CASSLELATGYEQYF
TGTGCCAGCAGCTTAGAATTAGCTACTGGCTACGAGCAGTACTTC
>TRBJ1-2|TRBV5-1|TRBD1|few
CASQHHPGDSYGYTF
TGCGCCAGCCAGCATCATCCGGGGGACAGCTATGGCTACACCTTC
>TRBJ2-7|TRBV4-3|NA|NA
CASSQSWAGDHYEQYF
TGCGCCAGCAGCCAAAGTTGGGCAGGGGACCACTACGAGCAGTACTTC
>TRBJ2-6|TRBV18|NA|NA
CASSPRVTAGANVLTF
TGTGCCAGCTCACCACGAGTCACGGCTGGGGCCAACGTCCTGACTTTC
>TRBJ2-5|TRBV7-2|TRBD2|NA
CASSLALTSGGETQYF
TGTGCCAGCAGCTTAGCTCTCACTAGCGGGGGTGAGACCCAGTACTTC
>TRBJ1-2|TRBV6-5|NA|once
CASSYTGTEGLGYTF
TGTGCCAGCAGTTATACCGGGACGGAGGGGCTGGGCTACACCTTC
>TRBJ1-1|TRBV6-5|NA|NA
CASSLQGRGTEAFF
TGTGCCAGCAGCCTCCAGGGGCGCGGCACTGAAGCTTTCTTT
>TRBJ2-5|TRBV15|NA|NA
CATSRVHEEGETQYF
TGTGCCACCAGCAGAGTTCACGAGGAAGGAGAGACCCAGTACTTC
>TRBJ2-3|TRBV11-2|TRBD2|NA
CASRRPGLASDTQYF
TGTGCCAGCCGCAGGCCTGGACTAGCATCTGATACGCAGTATTTT
>TRBJ1-3|TRBV19|NA|NA
CASSIVRRASSGNTIYF
TGTGCCAGTAGTATTGTCCGGAGAGCGAGCTCTGGAAACACCATATATTTT
>TRBJ2-2|TRBV7-2|TRBD1|NA
CASSARGQVSGELFF
TGTGCCAGCAGCGCCAGGGGGCAAGTGTCCGGGGAGCTGTTTTTT
>TRBJ1-1|TRBV3-1/TRBV3-2|NA|NA
CASSRQINTEAFF
TGTGCCAGCAGCCGACAGATCAACACTGAAGCTTTCTTT
>TRBJ2-2|TRBV19|TRBD1|NA
CASRPPGQTNTGELFF
TGTGCCAGTAGACCACCGGGACAGACGAACACCGGGGAGCTGTTTTTT
>TRBJ2-5|TRBV19|TRBD2|NA
CASSIMGTSGALQETQYF
TGTGCCAGTAGTATAATGGGGACTAGCGGGGCTTTACAAGAGACCCAGTACTTC
>TRBJ1-1|TRBV10-3|NA|NA
CAISAGRGGPEAFF
TGTGCCATCAGCGCCGGGAGGGGGGGGCCTGAAGCTTTCTTT
>TRBJ2-2|TRBV7-9|NA|NA
CASSRPGLGGTGELFF
TGTGCCAGCAGCCGACCGGGCTTAGGGGGCACCGGGGAGCTGTTTTTT
>TRBJ2-1|TRBV12-5|TRBD1|NA
CASGGQAFPYNEQFF
TGTGCTAGTGGTGGACAGGCATTCCCCTACAATGAGCAGTTCTTC
>TRBJ1-1|TRBV6-5|NA|few
CASSEVGNTEAFF
TGTGCCAGCAGCGAGGTGGGGAACACTGAAGCTTTCTTT